This record looks at one TCR beta chain sequence and its context. This clonotype occurred many times. Which antigen it targets is not known. Base qualities are not recorded, but no much larger clone differs from it by a single base. The data originate from a study of identical twins (dated by TCRdb to between 2015 and 2016). In terms of the full investigation: TCR alpha and beta repertoires from monozygotic twins, unrelated adults of various ages and cord blood were deep-sequenced to test whether fetal clonotypes persist. To rule out contamination, the twin experiments were replicated at different times with different library preparation protocols.

Library prep was done by 5' RACE. TCRdb records Illumina HiSeq 2000 as the sequencer. Template switching added a universal primer binding site, and the final cDNA carried a unique molecular identifier that allowed TCR cDNA molecules to be counted accurately. Specific primers in the conserved constant-segment region were used to synthesize first-strand cDNA for the TCR alpha and beta chains. To control for contamination, each cDNA library was double barcoded with a SMART-Mk sample barcode plus Illumina barcodes. TruSeq adapter sequences along with Illumina sample barcodes were introduced in two successive PCR steps. The Illumina HiSeq platform was used with custom primers to sequence TCR alpha and beta cDNA libraries. Per the authors' processing: Unique molecular identifiers were extracted from raw reads with MiGEC, and CDR3 positions were determined with MiXCR. For each individual, recombination models were inferred using an EM algorithm with the repgenHMM and IGoR tools. Shared clonotypes were analyzed with the tcR package in R, and sharing was normalized by the product of cloneset sizes. To study raw recombination free of thymic and clonal selection effects, out-of-frame nonproductive sequences were analyzed. The raw public reads went through TCRdb reprocessing: fastp at Q25, MiXCR clone calling, in-frame beta chains kept. Entries that share a CDR3 protein sequence are merged under the most common genes and DNA. The V and J calls shown here were made by TCRdb, not taken from the authors' results. The sample records about 890,000 distinct CDR3 sequences, over 9% of which are singletons. The top ten constitute around 1.5% of the sample.

Overall study results and their limits: Because the same donors could not be followed over many years, conclusions were based on cross-sectional statistical analysis. Zero-insertion analyses could be partly confounded by invariant T cells such as MAIT and iNKT, though diverse VJ usage argued against such confounding for most clonotypes. Compared with coincidental sharing between unrelated individuals, an excess of low generation-probability sequences was observed among out-of-frame TCR alpha sequences shared between twins. Fewer insertions were carried by abundant cord blood beta clonotypes, a similar but weaker trend appeared in young adult naive repertoires, and no such trend appeared in memory repertoires. The excess sharing between twins in beta out-of-frame sequences was weaker because fewer shared sequences reduced the signal-to-noise ratio. In monozygotic twins, out-of-frame TCR alpha sharing was systematically underestimated by recombination models, although the models agreed with sharing between unrelated individuals.

All donors were healthy Caucasians. The twin cohort comprised three pairs of female monozygotic twins, all aged about 18 to 30 years. Peripheral blood mononuclear cells were the source from which RNA for the TCR libraries was isolated. The germline V gene yields MGHDK for CDR1 and SYGVNS for CDR2. Trimming removed 1 base from V and 6 bases from J, leaving 12 bases between the germline ends. From its cysteine to its phenylalanine, the CDR3 spans 15 amino acids. Just CDR3 DNA is preserved here, 45 bases in frame from base 1. The data also belong to a second study, concerning yellow fever vaccine responses in identical twins. As that second study puts it: The T cell response to vaccination in identical twins was reported by the authors to appear partly convergent and partly personalized. In the study, vaccine-responding T cell clones were precisely tracked in identical twins.

The source material was PBMCs. This TCR was sampled from a woman under 30 in good health. This chain is built from TRBV25-1 and TRBJ2-2; the D gene may be TRBD1 or TRBD2, since each aligns over 5 bases. The CDR3 is CASSEWGRGPGELFF. The nucleotide sequence is given as TGTGCCAGCAGTGAATGGGGTCGGGGCCCCGGGGAGCTGTTTTTT.